The clone carrying this T cell receptor (beta chain) came up many times. Its antigen is still unknown. CDR1 is WSHSY, CDR2 SAAADI, per germline. The length of the CDR3 is 16 residues. V lost 4 bases and J lost 0; bases outside the gene matches: 4. Unique molecular identifiers tagged individual cDNA molecules. TCRdb reanalysed the 5' RACE reads using MiXCR and keeps one entry per CDR3 protein. This sample has roughly 93,000 distinct CDR3 sequences, with roughly 14% found just once. The record originates from a study of early T cells in non-severe SARS-CoV-2 infection. Points from the study as a whole: Anti-spike CD8 responses were favored by VDJdb matching, which missed private and CD4 specificities.

J is TRBJ2-7 and V is TRBV10-2, with 12 bases matching TRBD2. What was sequenced was whole blood. The source is an adult who was a healthcare worker with PCR-confirmed SARS-CoV-2 infection or an uninfected control (not recorded which). In DNA, the CDR3 is TGCGCCAGCAGTGCGGGACTAGCGGGCAGCTCCTACGAGCAGTACGTC. This codes for CASSAGLAGSSYEQYV.